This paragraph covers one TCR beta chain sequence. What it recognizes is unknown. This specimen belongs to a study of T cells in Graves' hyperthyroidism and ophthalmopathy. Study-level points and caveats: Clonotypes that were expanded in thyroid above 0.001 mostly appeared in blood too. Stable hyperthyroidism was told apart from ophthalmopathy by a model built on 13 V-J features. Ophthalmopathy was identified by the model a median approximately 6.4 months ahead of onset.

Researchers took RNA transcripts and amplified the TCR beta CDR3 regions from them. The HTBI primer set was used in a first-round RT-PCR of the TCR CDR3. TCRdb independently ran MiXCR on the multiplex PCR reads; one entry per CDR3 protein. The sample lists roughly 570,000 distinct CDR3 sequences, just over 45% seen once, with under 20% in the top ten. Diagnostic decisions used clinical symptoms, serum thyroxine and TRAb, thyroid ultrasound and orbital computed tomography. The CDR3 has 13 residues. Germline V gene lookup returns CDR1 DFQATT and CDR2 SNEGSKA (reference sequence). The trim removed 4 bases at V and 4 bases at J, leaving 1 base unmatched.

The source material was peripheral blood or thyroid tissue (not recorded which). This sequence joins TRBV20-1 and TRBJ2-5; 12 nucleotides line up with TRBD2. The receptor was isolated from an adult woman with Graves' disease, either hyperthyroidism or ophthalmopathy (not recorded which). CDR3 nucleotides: TGCAGTGCTAAGGGACTAGCGGGAGAGACCCAGTACTTC. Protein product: CSAKGLAGETQYF.